One sample yielded the 21 T cell receptor beta chains listed below, sequenced in a study of response to subunit inactivated influenza vaccine. A single record per CDR3 protein comes from TCRdb applying MiXCR to the RT-PCR reads. The sample consists of 450,000 to 550,000 distinct CDR3 sequences, 25% of them appearing once. Source: CD4+ T cells sorted from PBMCs, taken 4 to 6 days after vaccination. The receptors were sampled from a man aged 50 to 60 who received an inactivated influenza vaccine.

This clonotype was detected ten times or more. The chain carries TRBV27 and TRBJ1-4; 9 bases align to TRBD1. CDR3 size: 15 residues. V lost 5 bases to trimming and J lost 6 bases; unmatched junction nucleotides: 7. Looked up from germline, CDR1 is MNHEY and CDR2 is SMNVEV (reference sequence). DNA for the CDR3: TGTGCCAGCAGTGACCCGGGACAGGGCGATGAAAAACTGTTTTTT. It yields the protein CASSDPGQGDEKLFF.

This clonotype was observed a handful of times. The chain uses TRBV12-3 or TRBV12-4 and TRBJ2-1; 10 bases are shared with TRBD2. The CDR3 extends over 15 amino acids. V gave up 7 bases and J gave up 8 bases; unmatched junction bases: 11. For the CDR3, the DNA is TGTGCCAGCACCCTTACGACTAGCGGGTGGGATGAGCAGTTCTTC. Protein product: CASTLTTSGWDEQFF.

The rearrangement joins TRBV28 to TRBJ2-1, with a weak D call TRBD1 (8 bases). The CDR3 length is 17 residues. Germline-derived CDR1 and CDR2 are MDHEN and SYDVKM. V gave up 5 bases and J gave up 10 bases, with 27 bases separating them. The CDR3 DNA follows: TGTGCCAGCAGTCCTCACAGGGGGTCGGGGGGCAGGCTGGAGCAGTTCTTC. Translating gives CASSPHRGSGGRLEQFF.

This clonotype was seen only a few times. Sequence at one end of the junction differs from germline and may be a read error. The rearrangement uses TRBV7-7 and TRBJ2-2, with 9 bases that match TRBD1. CDR3 length: 16 amino acids. The V gene's germline CDR1 is SSHAT and CDR2 FNYEAQ (reference sequence). The DNA of the CDR3 is TGTGCTAGCAGCGAACAGGGGGCGCGTAACACCGGGGAGCTGTTTTTT. It encodes CASSEQGARNTGELFF.

Many counts were recorded for this clonotype. The chain couples TRBV5-1 to TRBJ2-3; 14 positions match TRBD2. Looked up from germline, CDR1 is SGHRS and CDR2 is YFSETQ. J lost 6 bases, V lost 3 bases, and 12 bases had no gene match. The length of the CDR3 is 18 residues. CDR3 amino acids: CASSSLGTSGGQGDTQYF. The CDR3, as DNA: TGCGCCAGCAGCTCTCTCGGGACTAGCGGGGGTCAAGGGGATACGCAGTATTTT.

This clonotype was detected only a few times. The chain carries TRBV6-2 or TRBV6-3 and TRBJ1-2; D is undetermined. CDR1 is MNHEY, CDR2 SVGEGT, per germline. The germline V and J ends were trimmed by 2 bases and 0 bases, with 22 bases remaining between them. The CDR3 contains 19 residues. Written as DNA, the CDR3 is TGTGCCAGCAGTTACCTTCGCACAGCCCTATCAATATCTAACTATGGCTACACCTTC. This encodes CASSYLRTALSISNYGYTF.

V usage is TRBV5-1 and J usage is TRBJ2-1; D gene uncertain. V lost 0 bases, J lost 2 bases, and 12 bases lay in between. There are 16 residues in the CDR3. The V gene's germline CDR1 is SGHRS and CDR2 YFSETQ. The CDR3 sequence is CASSLVGRSPYNEQFF. CDR3 coding DNA: TGCGCCAGCAGCTTGGTTGGGCGGAGCCCCTACAATGAGCAGTTCTTC.

This clonotype was observed once. The CDR3 sequence: CASSQGGARGQKLFF. Written as DNA, the CDR3 is TGTGCCAGCAGCCAAGGCGGGGCCAGGGGCCAAAAACTGTTTTTT. The chain uses TRBV3-1 and TRBJ1-4, with D perhaps TRBD1 (6 bases). Trimming pared 1 base from V and 9 bases from J, leaving 15 bases between. The CDR3 has 15 amino acids. Germline CDR1 and CDR2: LGHDT and YNNKEL (reference sequence). Full variable domain (rest looked up from reference TRBV3-1 and TRBJ1-4): DTAVSQTPKYLVTQMGNDKSIKCEQNLGHDTMYWYKQDSKKFLKIMFSYNNKELIINETVPNRFSPKSPDKAHLNLHINSLELGDSAVYFCASSQGGARGQKLFFGSGTQLSVL.

This clonotype has more than one count but fewer than ten. V is TRBV20-1 and J is TRBJ2-2, with 9 bases identical to TRBD2. The germline V gene has CDR1 DFQATT and CDR2 SNEGSKA (reference sequence). The junction had 3 bases not matched to a gene; V was cut back by 6 bases and J by 1 base. CDR3 size: 14 residues. CDR3 loop: CSAAGGGNTGELFF. The CDR3 bases are TGCAGTGCAGCGGGGGGCGGGAACACCGGGGAGCTGTTTTTT.

V and J are TRBV20-1 and TRBJ2-3; TRBD2 matches at 8 bases. With 2 bases clipped from V and 3 bases from J, the junction kept 7 bases outside the gene matches. Germline CDR1 and CDR2: DFQATT and SNEGSKA (reference sequence). This CDR3 is built from 15 residues. The DNA of the CDR3 is TGCAGTGCTAGATATCGCGGGAGGAGAACAGATACGCAGTATTTT. Translating gives CSARYRGRRTDTQYF.

The rearrangement joins TRBV11-1 to TRBJ2-1; 12 bases align to TRBD2. After removal of 0 bases from V and 3 bases from J, the junction contained 6 bases not matched to a gene. CDR3 length: 18 residues. Looked up from germline, CDR1 is SGHAT and CDR2 is FQDESV (reference sequence). In DNA, the CDR3 is TGTGCCAGCAGCTTAGCGCTGACTAGCGGGAGAGTCTACAATGAGCAGTTCTTC. This encodes CASSLALTSGRVYNEQFF. Looking up the rest from reference TRBV11-1 and TRBJ2-1 gives the full variable domain: EAEVAQSPRYKITEKSQAVAFWCDPISGHATLYWYRQILGQGPELLVQFQDESVVDDSQLPKDRFSAERLKGVDSTLKIQPAELGDSAMYLCASSLALTSGRVYNEQFFGPGTRLTVL.

J is TRBJ2-1 and V is TRBV3-1; 8 positions agree with TRBD1. The length of the CDR3 is 12 residues. CDR1 LGHDT and CDR2 YNNKEL come from the germline V gene (reference sequence). Trimming cost V 4 bases and J 15 bases; bases outside gene matches: 8. CDR3: CASSPGTGGLFF. The CDR3 nucleotides are TGTGCCAGCAGCCCTGGGACAGGAGGTCTGTTCTTC.

This clonotype was counted between two and nine times. The chain is built from TRBV10-2 and TRBJ1-6, with D possibly TRBD1 on 5 matching bases. Germline V gene sequence: CDR1 WSHSY, CDR2 SAAADI. The CDR3 consists of 16 residues. V was clipped by 0 bases and J by 11 bases, with 17 bases between them. CDR3 amino acids: CASSESKRAWGTPLHF. CDR3 bases: TGCGCCAGCAGTGAGTCGAAGAGGGCCTGGGGGACACCCCTCCACTTT.

This clonotype was counted a few times. This rearrangement joins TRBV15 to TRBJ1-5, with no clear D. Per germline, CDR1 LNHNV and CDR2 YYDKDF (reference sequence). Trimming cost V 0 bases and J 6 bases, with 6 bases left between them. The CDR3 totals 13 residues. The CDR3 here is CATSREIGQPQHF. The CDR3 coding sequence is TGTGCCACCAGCAGAGAGATTGGTCAGCCCCAGCATTTT.

This chain's CDR3 is CASRAGTSGYEQFF. The CDR3 DNA sequence: TGTGCCAGCAGGGCCGGGACTAGCGGCTATGAGCAGTTCTTC. V and J are TRBV2 and TRBJ2-1, with 11 positions matching TRBD2. V trimming: 6 bases; J trimming: 8 bases; junction bases outside the gene matches: 6. Germline V gene sequence: CDR1 SNHLY, CDR2 FYNNEI. CDR3 length: 14 residues.

This clonotype was counted only a few times. The V gene is TRBV28, the J gene TRBJ2-3; possibly TRBD1 or TRBD2 for D (5 bases each). The germline V and J ends were trimmed by 4 bases and 0 bases, with 20 bases remaining between them. This CDR3 has 18 amino acids. Looked up from germline, CDR1 is MDHEN and CDR2 is SYDVKM. The CDR3 spells CASSSFWGSGDSTDTQYF. The CDR3 DNA is TGTGCCAGCAGTTCCTTCTGGGGGAGCGGTGATAGCACAGATACGCAGTATTTT.

The sample holds a few counts of this clonotype. The chain links TRBV20-1 to TRBJ2-6, with 9 bases aligning to TRBD1. CDR3 size: 18 residues. The ends lost 3 bases at V and 0 bases at J; junction bases unmatched: 9. The germline CDR1 and CDR2 sequences are DFQATT and SNEGSKA (reference sequence). The CDR3 DNA reads TGCAGTGCTAGGCAAACGGGACAGGGCTTCTCTGGGGCCAACGTCCTGACTTTC. It codes for CSARQTGQGFSGANVLTF.

The chain joins TRBV9 to TRBJ2-1; TRBD2 agrees at 7 bases. The germline gives CDR1 SGDLS, CDR2 YYNGEE. The V gene end was trimmed by 4 bases and the J gene end by 8 bases; junction bases not matched to a gene: 12. The CDR3 length is 15 residues. The CDR3 nucleotides are TGTGCCAGCAGCCCCGGGGGGATGAGGGACGATGAGCAGTTCTTC. This encodes CASSPGGMRDDEQFF.

This clonotype was counted only a few times. This chain links TRBV5-1 with TRBJ2-4; D ambiguous. V dropped 3 bases and J dropped 0 bases, with 13 bases sitting between them. Germline values: CDR1 SGHRS, CDR2 YFSETQ. The CDR3 covers 16 residues. The CDR3 coding sequence is TGCGCCAGCAGCTCCCAGGAAGGTCTAGCCAAAAACATTCAGTACTTC. Its translation is CASSSQEGLAKNIQYF.

The chain links TRBV9 to TRBJ2-2, with D perhaps TRBD1 (6 bases). Trimming removed 7 bases at V and 2 bases at J, with 12 bases between. Germline values: CDR1 SGDLS, CDR2 YYNGEE. This CDR3 region has 14 residues. For the CDR3, the DNA is TGTGCCAGCCGTCGACAGGAAAACACCGGGGAGCTGTTTTTT. Encoded protein: CASRRQENTGELFF.

This clonotype was seen at least ten times. The chain couples TRBV5-1 to TRBJ2-7; no clear D gene. The CDR3 has 15 residues. CDR1 SGHRS and CDR2 YFSETQ come from the germline V gene. V lost 0 bases and J 0 bases, leaving 10 bases between the germline ends. CDR3 in amino acids: CASSLVSSSSYEQYF. The CDR3 nucleotides read TGCGCCAGCAGCTTGGTTTCATCGAGCTCCTACGAGCAGTACTTC.